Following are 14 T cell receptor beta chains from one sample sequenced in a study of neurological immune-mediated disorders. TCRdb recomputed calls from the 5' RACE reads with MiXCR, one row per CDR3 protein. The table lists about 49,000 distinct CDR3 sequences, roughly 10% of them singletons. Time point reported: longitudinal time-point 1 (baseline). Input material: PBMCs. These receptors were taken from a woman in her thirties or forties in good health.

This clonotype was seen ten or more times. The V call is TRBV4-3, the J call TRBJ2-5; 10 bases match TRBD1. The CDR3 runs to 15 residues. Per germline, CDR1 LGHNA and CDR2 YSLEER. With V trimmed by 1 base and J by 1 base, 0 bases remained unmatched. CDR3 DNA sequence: TGCGCCAGCAGCCAAGGGACAGGGGGCCAAGAGACCCAGTACTTC. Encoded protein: CASSQGTGGQETQYF.

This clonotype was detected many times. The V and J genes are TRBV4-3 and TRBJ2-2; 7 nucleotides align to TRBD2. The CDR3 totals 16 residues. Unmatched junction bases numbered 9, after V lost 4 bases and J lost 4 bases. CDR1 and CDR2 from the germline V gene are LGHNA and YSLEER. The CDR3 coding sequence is TGCGCCAGCAGCCCAAGCGGGATGGGGACCACCGGGGAGCTGTTTTTT. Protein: CASSPSGMGTTGELFF.

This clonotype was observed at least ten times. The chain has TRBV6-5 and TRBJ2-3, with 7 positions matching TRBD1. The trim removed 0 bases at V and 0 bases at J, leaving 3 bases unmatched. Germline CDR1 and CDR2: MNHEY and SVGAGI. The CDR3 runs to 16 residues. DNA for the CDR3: TGTGCCAGCAGTTACTCCCGGGACAGAAGCACAGATACGCAGTATTTT. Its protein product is CASSYSRDRSTDTQYF.

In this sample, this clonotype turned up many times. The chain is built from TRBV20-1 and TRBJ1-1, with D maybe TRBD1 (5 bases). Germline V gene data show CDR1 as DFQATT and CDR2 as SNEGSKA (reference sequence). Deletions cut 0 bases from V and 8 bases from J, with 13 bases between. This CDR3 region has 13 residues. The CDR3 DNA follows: TGCAGTGCTAGAGATTGGGCAGGGCCAGAAGCTTTCTTT. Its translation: CSARDWAGPEAFF.

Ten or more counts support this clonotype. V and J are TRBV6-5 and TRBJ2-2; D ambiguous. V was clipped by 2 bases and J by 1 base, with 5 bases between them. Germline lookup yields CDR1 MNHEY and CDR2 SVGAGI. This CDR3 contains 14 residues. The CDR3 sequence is CASSYNRNTGELFF. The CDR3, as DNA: TGTGCCAGCAGTTACAACAGGAACACCGGGGAGCTGTTTTTT.

The CDR3 DNA follows: TGTGCCAGCGACGGGGTTAATGAAAAACTGTTTTTT. Amino acid sequence: CASDGVNEKLFF. The chain combines TRBV12-3 or TRBV12-4 with TRBJ1-4; D gene unclear. Trimming left V 8 bases short and J 4 bases short, with 8 bases between. This CDR3 is 12 amino acids long.

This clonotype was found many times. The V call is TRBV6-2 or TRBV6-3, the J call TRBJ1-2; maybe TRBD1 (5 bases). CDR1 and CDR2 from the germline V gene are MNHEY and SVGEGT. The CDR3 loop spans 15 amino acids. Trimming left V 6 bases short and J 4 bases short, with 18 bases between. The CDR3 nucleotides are TGTGCCAGCAGCCTAGGAAAGGGACTTTCCTATGGCTACACCTTC. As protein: CASSLGKGLSYGYTF.

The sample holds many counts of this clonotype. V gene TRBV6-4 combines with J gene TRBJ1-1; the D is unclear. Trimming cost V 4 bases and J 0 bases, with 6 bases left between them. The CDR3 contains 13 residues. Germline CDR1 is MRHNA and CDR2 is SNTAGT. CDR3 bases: TGTGCCAGCAGTGCCCAGTTGAACACTGAAGCTTTCTTT. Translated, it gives CASSAQLNTEAFF.

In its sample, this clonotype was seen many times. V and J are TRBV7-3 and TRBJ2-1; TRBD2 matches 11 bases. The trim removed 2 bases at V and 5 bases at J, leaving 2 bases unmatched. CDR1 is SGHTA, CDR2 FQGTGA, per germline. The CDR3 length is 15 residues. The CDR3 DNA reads TGTGCCAGCAGCTTAGCACTAGCGGGGGACAATGAGCAGTTCTTC. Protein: CASSLALAGDNEQFF.

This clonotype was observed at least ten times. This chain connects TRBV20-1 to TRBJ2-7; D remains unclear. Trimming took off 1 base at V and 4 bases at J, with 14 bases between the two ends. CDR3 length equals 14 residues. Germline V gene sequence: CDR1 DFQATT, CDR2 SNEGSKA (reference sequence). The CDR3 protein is CSARGVGQGYEQYF. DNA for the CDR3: TGCAGTGCTAGAGGAGTCGGGCAAGGGTACGAGCAGTACTTC.

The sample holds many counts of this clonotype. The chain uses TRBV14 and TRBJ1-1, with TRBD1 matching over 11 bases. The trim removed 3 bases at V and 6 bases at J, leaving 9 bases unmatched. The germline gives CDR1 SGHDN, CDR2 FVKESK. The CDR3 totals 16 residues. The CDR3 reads CASSHGTGGFRAEAFF. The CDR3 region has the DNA TGTGCCAGCAGCCACGGGACAGGGGGTTTTAGGGCTGAAGCTTTCTTT.

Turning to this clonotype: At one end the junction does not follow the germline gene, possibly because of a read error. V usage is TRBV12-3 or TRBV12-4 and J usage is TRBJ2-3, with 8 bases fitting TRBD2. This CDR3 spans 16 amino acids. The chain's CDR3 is CAISSLAGFNTDTQYF. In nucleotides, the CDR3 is TGTGCCATCAGTTCCTTAGCGGGATTTAACACAGATACGCAGTATTTT.

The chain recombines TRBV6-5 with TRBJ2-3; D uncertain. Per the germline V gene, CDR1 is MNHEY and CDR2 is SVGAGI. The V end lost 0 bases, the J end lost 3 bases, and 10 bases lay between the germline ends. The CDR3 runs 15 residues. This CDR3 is CASSYSGSTTDTQYF. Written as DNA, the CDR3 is TGTGCCAGCAGTTACTCGGGCAGCACTACAGATACGCAGTATTTT.

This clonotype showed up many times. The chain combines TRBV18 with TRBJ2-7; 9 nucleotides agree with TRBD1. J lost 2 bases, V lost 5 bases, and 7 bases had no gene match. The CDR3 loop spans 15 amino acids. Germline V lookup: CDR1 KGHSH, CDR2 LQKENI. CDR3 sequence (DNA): TGTGCCAGCTCAACCGGGACAGGGATAACCTACGAGCAGTACTTC. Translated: CASSTGTGITYEQYF.